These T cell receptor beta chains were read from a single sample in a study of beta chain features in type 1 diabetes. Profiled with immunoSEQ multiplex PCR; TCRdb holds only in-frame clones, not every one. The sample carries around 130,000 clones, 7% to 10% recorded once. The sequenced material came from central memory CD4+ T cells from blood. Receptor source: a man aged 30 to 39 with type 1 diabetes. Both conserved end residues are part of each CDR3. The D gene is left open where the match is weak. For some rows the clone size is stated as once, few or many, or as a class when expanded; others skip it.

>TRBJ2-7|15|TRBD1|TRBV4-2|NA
CASTSQGQGPYEQYF
TGTGCCAGCACGTCACAGGGACAGGGTCCCTACGAGCAGTACTTC
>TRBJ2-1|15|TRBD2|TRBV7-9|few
CASTIGTSGTNEQFF
TGTGCCAGCACCATAGGGACTAGCGGGACCAATGAGCAGTTCTTC
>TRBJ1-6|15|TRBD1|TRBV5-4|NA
CASSTGTGHNSPLHF
TGTGCCAGCAGCACCGGGACAGGTCATAATTCACCCCTCCACTTT
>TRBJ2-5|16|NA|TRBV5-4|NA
CASSPLTGPAWETQYF
TGTGCCAGCAGCCCGTTAACAGGGCCCGCCTGGGAGACCCAGTACTTC
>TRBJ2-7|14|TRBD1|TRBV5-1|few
CASSPRDRHPEQYF
TGCGCCAGCAGCCCCCGGGACAGGCACCCCGAGCAGTACTTC
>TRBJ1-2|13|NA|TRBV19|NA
CASSDEGNYGYTF
TGTGCCAGTAGCGATGAGGGAAACTATGGCTACACCTTC
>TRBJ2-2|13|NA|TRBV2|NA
CASHSGFTGELFF
TGTGCCAGCCATTCGGGATTCACCGGGGAGCTGTTTTTT
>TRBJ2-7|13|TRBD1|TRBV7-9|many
CASSRDRRYEQYF
TGTGCCAGCAGCAGGGACAGGAGATACGAGCAGTACTTC
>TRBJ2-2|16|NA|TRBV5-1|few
CASSLGGGENTGELFF
TGCGCCAGCAGCTTGGGCGGAGGGGAGAACACCGGGGAGCTGTTTTTT
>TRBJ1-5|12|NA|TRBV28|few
CASHSQGKPQHF
TGTGCCAGCCATTCTCAGGGAAAGCCCCAGCATTTT
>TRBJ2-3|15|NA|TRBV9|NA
CASSVATSSTDTQYF
TGTGCCAGCAGCGTAGCAACATCTAGCACAGATACGCAGTATTTT
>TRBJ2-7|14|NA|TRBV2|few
CASRRLADSYEQYF
TGTGCCAGCAGACGGTTGGCGGATTCTTACGAGCAGTACTTC
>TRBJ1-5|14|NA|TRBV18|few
CASSETGQNQPQHF
TGTGCCAGCTCCGAAACAGGGCAGAATCAGCCCCAGCATTTT
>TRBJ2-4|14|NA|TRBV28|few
CASSTSDSKNIQYF
TGTGCCAGCAGTACCTCGGACTCCAAAAACATTCAGTACTTC
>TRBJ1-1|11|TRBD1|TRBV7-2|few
CASSSTGKAFF
TGTGCCAGCAGCTCGACAGGGAAGGCTTTCTTT
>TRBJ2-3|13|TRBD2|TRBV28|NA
CASSWGGTDTQYF
TGTGCCAGCTCCTGGGGGGGGACAGATACGCAGTATTTT
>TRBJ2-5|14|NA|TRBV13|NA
CASSKAPTQETQYF
TGTGCCAGCAGCAAAGCCCCAACGCAAGAGACCCAGTACTTC
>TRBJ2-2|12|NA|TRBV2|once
CASTRNTGELFF
TGTGCCAGCACCAGGAACACCGGGGAGCTGTTTTTT
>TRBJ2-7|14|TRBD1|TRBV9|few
CASNGDSGFGEQYF
TGTGCCAGCAATGGGGACAGTGGGTTTGGGGAGCAGTACTTC
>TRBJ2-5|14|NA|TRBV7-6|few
CASSLGFRAETQYF
TGTGCCAGCAGCTTAGGTTTCAGGGCCGAGACCCAGTACTTC